What follows is one T cell receptor (beta chain) and its context. The germline V gene encodes CDR1 SQVTM and CDR2 ANQGSEA. The length of the CDR3 is 12 residues. Trimming removed 5 bases from V and 1 base from J, with 8 bases in between. Recruits, aged roughly 18 to 89 years, lived in roughly 22 US areas. Cohort 3 donors counted as recovered after two negative PCRs, clearance, or resolved symptoms. These data belong to a study of blood T cell repertoires in COVID-19. Study information: From the United States, Italy and Spain came samples of acute and convalescent COVID-19.

Clones were read by immunoSEQ multiplex PCR, and TCRdb kept only the in-frame ones, dropping some. Here the sample spans about 270,000 clones, 70% to 90% being singletons. The chain uses TRBV29-1 and TRBJ1-1; D is uncertain. Sequenced material: PBMCs or T cells enriched from blood (not recorded which). The origin of this receptor is a woman in her 30s who had recovered from COVID-19. The CDR3 region has the DNA TGCAGCGTTTTTACACAGAACACTGAAGCTTTCTTT. Protein sequence: CSVFTQNTEAFF.